The 21 T cell receptor beta chains in this list originate from one sample, sequenced in a study of control samples from healthy donors and cancer patients. TCRdb's table, derived via immunoSEQ multiplex PCR, lists solely in-frame clones and lacks some. This table holds about 160,000 clones, approximately 90% found once. Sequencing input: blood. All receptors derive from a man aged 30-40 years in good health.

This chain connects TRBV5-1 to TRBJ2-4; 10 bases fit TRBD1. The germline gives CDR1 SGHRS, CDR2 YFSETQ. CDR3 size: 16 residues. The junction had 4 bases not matched to a gene; V was cut back by 1 base and J by 3 bases. The CDR3 DNA is TGCGCCAGCAGCTTGCGGACAGGGGGTTACAAAAACATTCAGTACTTC. Translated, it gives CASSLRTGGYKNIQYF.

The chain recombines TRBV6-4 with TRBJ1-1; the D is unclear. The ends were cut back, 4 bases at V and 3 bases at J, with 9 bases in the middle. This CDR3 has 13 residues. Germline V gene data show CDR1 as MRHNA and CDR2 as SNTAGT. The CDR3 reads CASSAGPDTEAFF. CDR3 DNA: TGTGCCAGCAGTGCGGGCCCCGACACTGAAGCTTTCTTT.

The V call is TRBV5-1, the J call TRBJ1-1, with D maybe TRBD1 (6 bases). Trimming cost V 3 bases and J 1 base, with 10 bases left between them. Germline assignment: CDR1 SGHRS and CDR2 YFSETQ. This CDR3 has 14 residues. This chain's CDR3 is CASSWNRENTEAFF. CDR3 in DNA: TGCGCCAGCAGCTGGAACAGGGAGAACACTGAAGCTTTCTTT.

The rearrangement uses TRBV1 and TRBJ2-1; the DNA was not compared with TRBD2, the D call given in the table. TRBV1 constitutes a pseudogene. The CDR3 covers 16 residues. CDR3 sequence: CTSSQERRGGHNEQFF. DNA of the CDR3: TGCACCAGCAGCCAAGAGAGGCGGGGGGGCCACAATGAGCAGTTCTTC.

This clone was observed a single time. At the DNA level, this CDR3 is encoded by other sequences in the same sample as well. The rearrangement joins TRBV3-1 (or the pseudogene TRBV3-2) to TRBJ1-1, with D unclear. Germline assignment: CDR1 LGHDT and CDR2 YNNKEL (reference sequence). There are 13 residues in the CDR3. Trimming pared 0 bases from V and 4 bases from J, leaving 6 bases between. Here the CDR3 reads CASSQEGGTEAFF. The CDR3 DNA is TGTGCCAGCAGCCAAGAGGGAGGCACTGAAGCTTTCTTT.

This rearrangement joins TRBV5-1 to TRBJ2-3; a possible D gene is TRBD1 (6 bases). Germline values: CDR1 SGHRS, CDR2 YFSETQ. Trimming shortened V by 7 bases and J by 2 bases, and 14 bases separated the two germline ends. This CDR3 region has 14 residues. The CDR3 nucleotides read TGCGCCAGCGGTAGGACAGAGGCCACAGATACGCAGTATTTT. Translating gives CASGRTEATDTQYF.

This clone was observed a single time. The V and J genes are TRBV4-1 and TRBJ1-4; D is unclear. Germline values: CDR1 MGHRA, CDR2 YSYEKL. The V and J ends lost 0 bases and 3 bases respectively, with 14 bases between them. The CDR3 covers 17 residues. This CDR3 is CASSQDLPRVANEKLFF. The CDR3 DNA sequence: TGCGCCAGCAGCCAAGACCTCCCAAGGGTAGCTAATGAAAAACTGTTTTTT.

The genes are TRBV7-6 and TRBJ1-4; D may be TRBD1 (6 bases). The V and J ends lost 4 bases and 8 bases respectively, with 20 bases between them. CDR1 is SGHVS and CDR2 is FNYEAQ in the germline V gene. The CDR3 is 16 amino acids. The CDR3 DNA follows: TGTGCCAGCAGCTCTTTAGGGACACCCGGGAGGGAAAAACTGTTTTTT. Translated: CASSSLGTPGREKLFF.

V and J are TRBV5-4 and TRBJ1-5, with D tentatively TRBD1 (6 bases). Germline V gene lookup returns CDR1 SGHNT and CDR2 YYREEE (reference sequence). The CDR3 runs to 18 residues. The ends were cut back, 2 bases at V and 4 bases at J, with 22 bases in the middle. The CDR3 region is CASSLVPLGGGKNQPQHF. The CDR3 DNA follows: TGTGCCAGCAGCTTAGTCCCCCTGGGGGGCGGGAAGAATCAGCCCCAGCATTTT.

The V call is TRBV18, the J call TRBJ2-2; D possibly corresponds to TRBD1 (5 bases). CDR1 is KGHSH, CDR2 LQKENI, per germline. This CDR3 has 15 residues. V lost 4 bases and J lost 4, with 13 bases in between. CDR3 DNA: TGTGCCAGCTCACTCCCGACAGCGAGCACCGGGGAGCTGTTTTTT. Translated, it gives CASSLPTASTGELFF.

This clone was detected many times. The J gene is TRBJ1-2, the V gene TRBV11-2; D perhaps matches TRBD1 (6 bases). The germline V gene has CDR1 SGHAT and CDR2 FQNNGV. V lost 6 bases and J 5 bases, leaving 19 bases between the germline ends. This CDR3 is 15 amino acids long. The CDR3 region has the DNA TGTGCCAGCAGTGTTAACCCGGGGGGGCAATATGGCTACACCTTC. Residues: CASSVNPGGQYGYTF.

V is TRBV4-2 and J is TRBJ2-1, with 8 bases that match TRBD2. The CDR3 extends over 18 amino acids. CDR1 is LGHNA, CDR2 YNFKEQ, per germline. Unmatched junction bases numbered 10, after V lost 3 bases and J lost 0 bases. The CDR3 loop reads CASSQAYTSGSSYNEQFF. The CDR3, as DNA: TGTGCCAGCAGCCAGGCTTACACTAGCGGCAGCTCCTACAATGAGCAGTTCTTC.

This clone was seen only once. The V and J genes are TRBV9 and TRBJ1-1; TRBD1 might be the D (6 bases). The CDR3 loop spans 19 amino acids. Trimming stripped 0 bases from V and 4 bases from J, with 25 bases between. Germline CDR1 reads SGDLS; CDR2 reads YYNGEE. CDR3 DNA sequence: TGTGCCAGCAGCGTAGTTGGGACCGGGGGGCGGGTTCGGGGCACTGAAGCTTTCTTT. Amino acids: CASSVVGTGGRVRGTEAFF.

The CDR3 region is CASSSALGSRTF. Here the CDR3 DNA reads TGTGCCAGCAGCAGTGCGTTGGGGTCGAGAACCTTC. The chain couples TRBV5-6 to TRBJ1-2; D is unclear. The ends were cut back, 4 bases at V and 14 bases at J, with 18 bases in the middle. The CDR3 has 12 amino acids. Germline-derived CDR1 and CDR2 are SGHDT and YYEEEE.

The J gene is TRBJ1-5, the V gene TRBV3-1 (or the pseudogene TRBV3-2); D not certain. Germline values: CDR1 LGHDT, CDR2 YNNKEL (reference sequence). V gave up 4 bases and J gave up 0 bases, with 7 bases separating them. CDR3 length: 14 amino acids. The CDR3 is CASSLADSNQPQHF. CDR3 DNA: TGTGCCAGCAGCCTAGCTGATAGCAATCAGCCCCAGCATTTT.

The CDR3 region has the DNA TGCGCCAGCAGCTTGAGTAGGACAGGGTACGATGAGCAGTTCTTC. It is translated as CASSLSRTGYDEQFF. The chain links TRBV5-1 to TRBJ2-1; 8 positions agree with TRBD1. V shed 1 base and J 8 bases; nucleotides not matched to a gene: 8. Germline V gene data show CDR1 as SGHRS and CDR2 as YFSETQ. The CDR3 loop spans 15 amino acids.

The V call is TRBV2, the J call TRBJ1-2; D possibly corresponds to TRBD1 (5 bases). Trimming took off 5 bases at V and 4 bases at J, with 8 bases between the two ends. The CDR3 sequence is 12 residues long. CDR1 is SNHLY and CDR2 is FYNNEI in the germline V gene. The CDR3 sequence: CASSPDSYGYTF. CDR3 sequence (DNA): TGTGCCAGCAGTCCCGACAGCTATGGCTACACCTTC. Together with reference TRBV2 and TRBJ1-2, the CDR3 gives the full variable domain: EPEVTQTPSHQVTQMGQEVILRCVPISNHLYFYWYRQILGQKVEFLVSFYNNEISEKSEIFDDQFSVERPDGSNFTLKIRSTKLEDSAMYFCASSPDSYGYTFGSGTRLTVV.

This clone was seen a single time. The V call is TRBV6-2 or TRBV6-3, the J call TRBJ1-2, with 11 positions matching TRBD1. CDR3 length equals 18 residues. The V gene end was trimmed by 3 bases and the J gene end by 2 bases; junction bases not matched to a gene: 11. The germline V gene encodes CDR1 MNHEY and CDR2 SVGEGT. CDR3: CASSYLRDRGDPNYGYTF. In DNA, the CDR3 is TGTGCCAGCAGTTATCTCCGGGACAGGGGGGATCCGAACTATGGCTACACCTTC.

CDR3 bases: TGTGCCAGCGCTCGAAGGGACAATCAGCCCCAGCATTTT. This codes for CASARRDNQPQHF. The rearrangement joins TRBV3-1 (or the pseudogene TRBV3-2) to TRBJ1-5, with no clear D. The CDR3 is made up of 13 amino acids. Germline-derived CDR1 and CDR2 are LGHDT and YNNKEL (reference sequence). The V and J ends lost 8 bases and 3 bases respectively, with 11 bases between them.

This rearrangement joins TRBV12-3 or TRBV12-4 to TRBJ2-7; D possibly matches TRBD1 or TRBD2 (6 bases each). The CDR3 loop spans 12 amino acids. The germline V and J ends were trimmed by 5 bases and 4 bases, with 9 bases remaining between them. The DNA for the CDR3 is TGTGCCAGCAGTAAGGGGGGATACGAGCAGTACTTC. This codes for CASSKGGYEQYF.

The rearrangement links TRBV7-3 to TRBJ2-1; maybe TRBD2 (6 bases). V was trimmed by 4 bases and J by 9 bases, leaving 13 bases between them. This CDR3 has 13 amino acids. In germline, CDR1 is SGHTA, CDR2 FQGTGA. CDR3 in DNA: TGTGCCAGCAGCTCGGAACTGCGGGGTGAGCAGTTCTTC. This codes for CASSSELRGEQFF.